Sequencing of this TCR beta chain was carried out in a study of CD8 T cells in ankylosing spondylitis. TCRdb re-called the 5' RACE reads through MiXCR, storing one row per CDR3 protein. This table holds tens of thousands of distinct CDR3 sequences, more than 30% found once. This CDR3 comprises 13 residues. Germline V lookup: CDR1 SNHLY, CDR2 FYNNEI. The ends were cut back, 4 bases at V and 4 bases at J, with 10 bases in the middle. The sequenced sample consisted of synovial fluid, either unsorted or a sorted T cell fraction (not recorded which). The chain has TRBV2 and TRBJ1-2; tentative D call: TRBD1 (5 bases). This clonotype was sampled from a male donor with ankylosing spondylitis. CDR3 sequence reads: CASSADSSYGYTF. CDR3 in DNA: TGTGCCAGCAGTGCAGACAGCTCCTATGGCTACACCTTC. Complete variable domain (other parts from reference TRBV2 and TRBJ1-2): EPEVTQTPSHQVTQMGQEVILRCVPISNHLYFYWYRQILGQKVEFLVSFYNNEISEKSEIFDDQFSVERPDGSNFTLKIRSTKLEDSAMYFCASSADSSYGYTFGSGTRLTVV.